This T cell receptor (beta chain) was recorded in a study of T cells in Graves' hyperthyroidism and ophthalmopathy. V gave up 7 bases and J gave up 9 bases, with 19 bases separating them. Germline V CDR1 and CDR2: MNHNS, SASEGT. The CDR3 loop spans 15 amino acids. There are many counts of this clonotype. Stable hyperthyroidism: no ophthalmopathy progression over 18 months of follow-up. The hyperthyroidism patients had all been newly diagnosed, and their disease duration was under 2 months. Their ages ranged from 18 to 65 years. TCR beta CDR3 sequences were amplified from RNA transcripts. The study used the HTBI primer set for a first-round RT-PCR of the TCR CDR3. TCRdb independently ran MiXCR on the multiplex PCR reads; one entry per CDR3 protein. Counted here are hundreds of thousands of distinct CDR3 sequences, around 15% occurring once; the ten biggest clones make up roughly 10%.

The V call is TRBV6-1, the J call TRBJ1-6; tentatively, D is TRBD1 (5 bases). Sequencing was performed on blood. This sequence originates from a woman aged 18-29 years with Graves' hyperthyroidism. The CDR3 loop reads CASTQWGEPGSPLHF. The CDR3 bases are TGTGCCAGCACCCAGTGGGGGGAACCAGGTTCACCCCTCCACTTT.